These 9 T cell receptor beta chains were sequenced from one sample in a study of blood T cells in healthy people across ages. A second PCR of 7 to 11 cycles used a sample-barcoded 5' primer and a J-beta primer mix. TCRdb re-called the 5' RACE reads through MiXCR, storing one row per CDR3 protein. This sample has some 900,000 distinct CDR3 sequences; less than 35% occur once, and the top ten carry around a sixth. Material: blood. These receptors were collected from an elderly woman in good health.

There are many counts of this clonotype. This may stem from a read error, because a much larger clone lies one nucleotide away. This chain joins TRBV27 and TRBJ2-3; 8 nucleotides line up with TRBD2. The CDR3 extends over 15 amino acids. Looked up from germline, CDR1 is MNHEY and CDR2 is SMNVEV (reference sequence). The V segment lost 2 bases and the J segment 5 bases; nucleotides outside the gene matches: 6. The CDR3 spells CASSLGASGGDTQYF. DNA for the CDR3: TGTGCCAGCAGTTTAGGGGCCAGCGGGGGAGATACGCAGTATTTT.

The DNA for the CDR3 is TGTGCCAGCAGTTTCGGGGCAGGGTTTGAGGGCTACACCTTC. It codes for CASSFGAGFEGYTF. The chain has TRBV28 and TRBJ1-2, with TRBD1 as a possible D gene (5 bases). The V end lost 3 bases, the J end lost 8 bases, and 16 bases lay between the germline ends. This CDR3 is built from 14 residues. Germline V gives CDR1 MDHEN, CDR2 SYDVKM.

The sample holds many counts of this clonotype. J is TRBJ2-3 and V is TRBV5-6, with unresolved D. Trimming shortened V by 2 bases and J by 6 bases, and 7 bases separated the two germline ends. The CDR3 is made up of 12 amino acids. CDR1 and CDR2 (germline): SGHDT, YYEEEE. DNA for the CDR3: TGTGCCAGCAGCTTCATCAGGGATACGCAGTATTTT. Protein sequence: CASSFIRDTQYF.

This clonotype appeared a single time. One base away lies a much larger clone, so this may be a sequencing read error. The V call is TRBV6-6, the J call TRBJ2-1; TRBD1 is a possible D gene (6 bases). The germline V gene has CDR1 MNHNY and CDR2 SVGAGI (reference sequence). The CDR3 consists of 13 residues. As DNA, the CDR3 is TGTGTCAGCAGGGCCCCAGGGGAAAATGAGCAGTTCTTC. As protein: CVSRAPGENEQFF.

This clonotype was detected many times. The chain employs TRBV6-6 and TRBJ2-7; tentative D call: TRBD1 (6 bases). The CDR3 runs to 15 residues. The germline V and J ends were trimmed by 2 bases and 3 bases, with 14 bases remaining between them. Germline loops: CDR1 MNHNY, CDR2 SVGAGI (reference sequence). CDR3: CASSYGQGQGYEQYF. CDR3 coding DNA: TGTGCCAGCAGTTACGGGCAGGGACAAGGCTACGAGCAGTACTTC.

The CDR3 here is CASSVLAGDYNEQFF. Written as DNA, the CDR3 is TGTGCCAGCAGCGTCCTAGCGGGGGACTACAATGAGCAGTTCTTC. V gene TRBV9 combines with J gene TRBJ2-1; TRBD2 aligns across 10 bases. V lost 2 bases to trimming and J lost 3 bases; unmatched junction nucleotides: 2. This CDR3 has 15 residues. Germline values: CDR1 SGDLS, CDR2 YYNGEE. Drawing the rest from reference TRBV9 and TRBJ2-1, the complete variable domain is DSGVTQTPKHLITATGQRVTLRCSPRSGDLSVYWYQQSLDQGLQFLIQYYNGEERAKGNILERFSAQQFPDLHSELNLSSLELGDSALYFCASSVLAGDYNEQFFGPGTRLTVL.

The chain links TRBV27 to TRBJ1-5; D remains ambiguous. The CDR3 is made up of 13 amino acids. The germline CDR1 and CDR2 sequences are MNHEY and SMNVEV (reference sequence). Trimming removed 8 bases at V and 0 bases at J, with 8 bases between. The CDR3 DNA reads TGTGCCAGCGCGTATTATAGCAATCAGCCCCAGCATTTT. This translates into CASAYYSNQPQHF.

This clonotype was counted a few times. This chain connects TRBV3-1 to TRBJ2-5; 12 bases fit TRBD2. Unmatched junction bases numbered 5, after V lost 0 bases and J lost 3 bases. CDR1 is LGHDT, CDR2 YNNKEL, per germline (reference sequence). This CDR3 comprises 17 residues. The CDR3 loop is CASSQDGTSGLKETQYF. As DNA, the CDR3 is TGTGCCAGCAGCCAAGACGGGACTAGCGGGTTGAAAGAGACCCAGTACTTC.

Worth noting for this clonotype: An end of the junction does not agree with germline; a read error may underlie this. CDR3 bases: TGTGCCAGCAGTCCGGGCGTCCAACGGGGCACAGATACGCGGTATTTT. Translating gives CASSPGVQRGTDTRYF. This chain links TRBV6-6 with TRBJ2-3; D may be TRBD1 or TRBD2 (5 bases each). The germline CDR1 and CDR2 sequences are MNHNY and SVGAGI (reference sequence). This CDR3 comprises 16 residues.